A selection of T cell receptor beta chains follows, all from one sample in a study of Ad26.COV2.S vaccination and SARS-CoV-2 variants. Sequencing used immunoSEQ multiplex PCR; TCRdb keeps in-frame clones, though not all of them. The sample lists some 450,000 clones, about 90% occurring once. The sample consisted of peripheral blood, taken in a trial of Ad26.COV2.S vaccine versus placebo. The receptors originated from a person between 18 and 60 years old who received the Ad26.COV2.S COVID-19 vaccine or a placebo. CDR3s include the opening cysteine and the closing phenylalanine or tryptophan. D genes are given only for firm matches. Not every row has a clone size; where given, it reads once, few, many or a size class.

size | J | D | V | DNA | CDR3
. | TRBJ2-6 | TRBD2 | TRBV6-2/TRBV6-3 | TGTGCCAGCAGTTACCCAGGACTAGCGGGACCGAACTCTGGGGCCAACGTCCTGACTTTC | CASSYPGLAGPNSGANVLTF
few | TRBJ2-1 | . | TRBV9 | TGTGCCAGCAGCGTAGACGGGAGCAATGAGCAGTTCTTC | CASSVDGSNEQFF
. | TRBJ2-2 | TRBD1 | TRBV15 | TGTGCCACCAGCAGAGGGGACAGAACCACCGGGGAGCTGTTTTTT | CATSRGDRTTGELFF
. | TRBJ2-2 | . | TRBV14 | TGTGCCAGCAGCCAAGCTCACACCGGGGAGCTGTTTTTT | CASSQAHTGELFF
. | TRBJ2-4 | TRBD2 | TRBV28 | TGTGCCAGCAGTTTGTGGCGGGAGGGCAAAAACATTCAGTACTTC | CASSLWREGKNIQYF
. | TRBJ2-7 | . | TRBV28 | TGTGCCAGCAGTTTAAATGATCTGAGGACCTACGAGCAGTACTTC | CASSLNDLRTYEQYF
. | TRBJ2-7 | . | TRBV11-2 | TGTGCCAGCAGCAACCACTGGAGAACCTACGAGCAGTACTTC | CASSNHWRTYEQYF
. | TRBJ2-6 | . | TRBV5-4 | TGTGCCAGCAGCCCCGGGCCCCAGGGGTTCTCTGGGGCCAACGTCCTGACTTTC | CASSPGPQGFSGANVLTF
. | TRBJ1-2 | . | TRBV7-2 | TGTGCCAGCAGCTTAGGGTACCAGGGCCTCGGGGGCTATGGCTACACCTTC | CASSLGYQGLGGYGYTF
. | TRBJ2-1 | . | TRBV12-3/TRBV12-4 | TGTGCCAGCAGTTCGGGACTTTTCAATGAGCAGTTCTTC | CASSSGLFNEQFF
. | TRBJ2-7 | . | TRBV5-1 | TGCGCCAGCAGCGGACGCTCCGGGACATTCAACTACGAGCAGTACTTC | CASSGRSGTFNYEQYF
. | TRBJ2-3 | TRBD2 | TRBV30 | TGTGCCTGGAGTGCCGAGCGGGGGGCCACAGATACGCAGTATTTT | CAWSAERGATDTQYF
. | TRBJ1-3 | . | TRBV18 | TGTGCCAGCTCACCACGCACCCAGGGTCCCTCTGGAAACACCATATATTTT | CASSPRTQGPSGNTIYF
. | TRBJ2-1 | TRBD2 | TRBV7-3 | TGTGCCAGCAGCCGGGGACTAGCGGGAGTGGGTGAGCAGTTCTTC | CASSRGLAGVGEQFF
. | TRBJ2-5 | TRBD1 | TRBV6-5 | TGTGCCAGCAGCCTGGACAGGGTAGGCGGGACCCAGTACTTC | CASSLDRVGGTQYF
. | TRBJ2-7 | TRBD1 | TRBV4-3 | TGCGCCAGCAGCCAGAACAGGGGAACTCGGCAGTACTTC | CASSQNRGTRQYF
. | TRBJ2-5 | . | TRBV10-3 | TGTGCCATCAGTGAGCCCGGGACTTTGAAGACCCAGTACTTC | CAISEPGTLKTQYF
. | TRBJ1-3 | TRBD1 | TRBV29-1 | TGCAGCGTACGGACAGGTGGAAACACCATATATTTT | CSVRTGGNTIYF
. | TRBJ2-3 | . | TRBV6-5 | TGTGCCAGCAGTTACTCGAAAGCAACGGCAGGAGATACGCAGTATTTT | CASSYSKATAGDTQYF
. | TRBJ2-5 | . | TRBV7-9 | TGTGCCAGCAGCTCACAGGGTGGAGAGACCCAGTACTTC | CASSSQGGETQYF
. | TRBJ1-4 | . | TRBV28 | TGTGCCAGCAGACAGGGACATAATGAAAAACTGTTTTTT | CASRQGHNEKLFF
. | TRBJ2-3 | TRBD2 | TRBV28 | TGTGCCAGCAGCGAGAGAAGACTAGCGGGCCGCACAGATACGCAGTATTTT | CASSERRLAGRTDTQYF
. | TRBJ2-1 | . | TRBV19 | TGTGCCAGTACCTCCGACGAGTGGGCAGGTGAGCAGTTCTTC | CASTSDEWAGEQFF
. | TRBJ1-4 | . | TRBV15 | TGTGCCACCAGCAGAGTTGACGCCAGGGTCGGTGAAAAACTGTTTTTT | CATSRVDARVGEKLFF
once | TRBJ2-1 | . | TRBV5-4 | TGTGCCAGCAGCATCGAATCTAGAGATGAGCAGTTCTTC | CASSIESRDEQFF
few | TRBJ2-3 | . | TRBV6-4 | TGTGCCAGCAGTGACTCTCAGGGGTCTACAGATACGCAGTATTTT | CASSDSQGSTDTQYF
. | TRBJ1-5 | . | TRBV28 | TGTGCCAGCAGTGGAACCGGGACCCGGCGGGGCAATCAGCCCCAGCATTTT | CASSGTGTRRGNQPQHF
. | TRBJ2-1 | . | TRBV27 | TGTGCCAGCTGGTTAAATGAGCAGTTCTTC | CASWLNEQFF
. | TRBJ2-7 | . | TRBV9 | TGTGCCAGCAGCGTAGCAACGGGGTACGAGCAGTACTTC | CASSVATGYEQYF
. | TRBJ1-6 | . | TRBV10-3 | TGTGCCATCAGTGAGTACGGGGTACAGAATTCACCCCTCCACTTT | CAISEYGVQNSPLHF
. | TRBJ1-5 | TRBD1 | TRBV28 | TGTGCCAGCAGCCCAGACAGGGTCGGCAATCAGCCCCAGCATTTT | CASSPDRVGNQPQHF
. | TRBJ2-7 | . | TRBV28 | TGTGCCAGCAGTTTATTAAGTAGTTATGGTGAGCAGTACTTC | CASSLLSSYGEQYF
few | TRBJ1-1 | . | TRBV29-1 | TGCAGCGTTGTGAGGGCTGAAGCTTTCTTT | CSVVRAEAFF
. | TRBJ2-1 | TRBD2 | TRBV7-9 | TGTGCCAGCAGCGGATCGGGACTGGGGGGGGAGCAGTTCTTC | CASSGSGLGGEQFF
. | TRBJ2-5 | . | TRBV30 | TGTGCCTGGAGTGTAAATCAAGAGACCCAGTACTTC | CAWSVNQETQYF
. | TRBJ2-3 | . | TRBV15 | TGTGCCACCAGCAGACAAGTAGGGCCAGATACGCAGTATTTT | CATSRQVGPDTQYF
. | TRBJ2-6 | . | TRBV2 | TGTGCCAGCAGTGAAAATCTGTTTGGGGCCAACGTCCTGACTTTC | CASSENLFGANVLTF
once | TRBJ2-1 | TRBD2 | TRBV15 | TGTGCCACCAGCAGTGGTAGGACTAGCGGGTTAAATGAGCAGTTCTTC | CATSSGRTSGLNEQFF
. | TRBJ1-2 | . | TRBV28 | TGTGCCAGCAGTTTGGGCCAGGGGCTACCCTATGGCTACACCTTC | CASSLGQGLPYGYTF
. | TRBJ2-1 | . | TRBV18 | TGTGCCAGCTCACCAGGCGTCGGGCGGGGTGAGCAGTTCTTC | CASSPGVGRGEQFF
. | TRBJ2-3 | . | TRBV2 | TGTGCCAGCAGTGCGACGGGAAATACAGATACGCAGTATTTT | CASSATGNTDTQYF
. | TRBJ1-1 | TRBD1 | TRBV25-1 | TGTGCCAGCAGTGACTTGACAGGGCCCACTGAAGCTTTCTTT | CASSDLTGPTEAFF